These T cell receptor beta chains were read from a single sample in a study of blood T cell repertoires in COVID-19. Libraries were prepared by immunoSEQ multiplex PCR; TCRdb keeps only in-frame clonotypes and omits some of them. The table shows 120,000 to 150,000 clones, with 80% to 90% occurring only once. The sequenced sample consisted of peripheral blood. The receptors come from a man younger than 30 with COVID-19, enrolled during active disease. The CDR3 runs from the conserved cysteine through the conserved F or W. Each record gives: clone size, V gene, CDR3 protein. Clone size is not always given. Where it is, it says once, few, many or a class for expanded clones.

.,TRBV27,CASSSPLTSGSADTQYF
.,TRBV13,CASSTGRGGAFF
few,TRBV5-1,CASSSEEGSYGYTF
.,TRBV15,CATSRGQSQYF
.,TRBV7-9,CASSFTGLANYGYTF
.,TRBV10-1,CATSTGDTGELFF
.,TRBV6-2/TRBV6-3,CASSPLTGFGTEAFF
.,TRBV10-3,CAIGDLTSGSTDTQYF
once,TRBV30,CAWSRDRENEQYF
.,TRBV7-8,CASSLDRPGNTIYF
.,TRBV11-2,CASSLGLAGVGEQYF
.,TRBV4-1,CASSQASPGRAYEQYF
.,TRBV27,CASSGVYRGAAEAFF
.,TRBV7-2,CASSLVGTGNNSPLHF
.,TRBV7-3,CASSSRGGSSYNEQFF
.,TRBV30,CAWSVQGAGQGLYQPQHF
.,TRBV25-1,CASRKGAGSYEQYF
.,TRBV10-3,CAISPAQGGEKLLF
.,TRBV28,CASSLSLDGGNHEQYF
.,TRBV30,CAWSNTQNTEAFF
.,TRBV4-3,CASSQAGWGQPQHF
.,TRBV10-2,CASSESGRKQETQYF
few,TRBV29-1,CSVQTSGRNTDTQYF
.,TRBV13,CASSPSAGGLYNEQFF
.,TRBV4-3,CASSQRGQNSGNTIYF
.,TRBV9,CASSVDSGRGYGYTF
.,TRBV9,CASSLTGGSSYEQYF
once,TRBV29-1,CSVDGLAGADTQYF
.,TRBV9,CASSTSGVSYNEQFF
.,TRBV27,CASSEIRGQSYEQYF
.,TRBV19,CASSVASGDTQYF
once,TRBV5-1,CASSKEGQGARGIPNEQFF
.,TRBV29-1,CSRDRSPYNEQFF
.,TRBV7-8,CASSPFPSSGANVLTF
.,TRBV2,CASSTENYGYTF
.,TRBV20-1,CSASFMGLAGGSPVNEQYF
.,TRBV2,CASSETRQGHEQYF
.,TRBV7-8,CASSLASMTGELFF
.,TRBV24-1,CATSAGGGAAGANVLTF
few,TRBV4-1,CASSQRTGDYEKLFF
.,TRBV27,CASRDRDSSYEQYF
.,TRBV28,CASRVQGARYGYTF
once,TRBV19,CASRLTSGRSNEQFF
.,TRBV7-2,CASSSGLAGGYEQYF
.,TRBV6-5,CASLGENGFEQYF
.,TRBV28,CASSPYDTDSGNTIYF
.,TRBV13,CASSGYRDREHEQYF
.,TRBV7-2,CASSLYSGNTEAFF
once,TRBV5-6,CASSLGLAEIYNEQFF
once,TRBV7-2,CASSPPPGDIQYF
.,TRBV7-6,CASSLIGEQETQYF
few,TRBV19,CASSTHRFSGANVLTF
.,TRBV7-9,CASSSAGGPKDTQYF